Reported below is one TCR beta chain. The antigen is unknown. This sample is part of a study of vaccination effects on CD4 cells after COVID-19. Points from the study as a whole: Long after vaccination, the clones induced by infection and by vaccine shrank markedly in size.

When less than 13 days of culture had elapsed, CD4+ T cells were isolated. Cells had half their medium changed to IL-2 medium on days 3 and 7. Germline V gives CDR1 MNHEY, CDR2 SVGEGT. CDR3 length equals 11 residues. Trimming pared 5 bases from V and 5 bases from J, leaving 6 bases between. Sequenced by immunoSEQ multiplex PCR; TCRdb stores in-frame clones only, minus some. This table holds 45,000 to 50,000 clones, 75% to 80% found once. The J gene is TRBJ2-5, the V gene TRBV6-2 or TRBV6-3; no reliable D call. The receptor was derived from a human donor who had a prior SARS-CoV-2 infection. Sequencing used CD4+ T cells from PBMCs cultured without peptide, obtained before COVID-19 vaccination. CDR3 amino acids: CASSPAETQYF. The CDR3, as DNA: TGTGCCAGCAGTCCCGCCGAGACCCAGTACTTC.